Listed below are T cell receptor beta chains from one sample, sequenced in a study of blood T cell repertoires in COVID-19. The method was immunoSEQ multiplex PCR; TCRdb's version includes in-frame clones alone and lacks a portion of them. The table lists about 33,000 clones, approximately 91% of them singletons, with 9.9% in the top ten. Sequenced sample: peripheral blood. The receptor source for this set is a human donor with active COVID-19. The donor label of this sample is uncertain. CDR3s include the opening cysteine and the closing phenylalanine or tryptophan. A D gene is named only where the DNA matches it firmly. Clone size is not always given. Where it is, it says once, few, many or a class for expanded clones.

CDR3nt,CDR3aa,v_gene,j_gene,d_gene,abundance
TGTGCCAGCAGCTTGGGACATCTCTACGAGCAGTACTTC,CASSLGHLYEQYF,TRBV5-6,TRBJ2-7,NA,NA
TGCGCCAGCAGCTTAGGCGGTCTCTCTGGGGCCAACGTCCTGACTTTC,CASSLGGLSGANVLTF,TRBV5-1,TRBJ2-6,NA,NA
TGTGCCAGCAGCTTAGGGGCAGGGAGGGACTATGGCTACACCTTC,CASSLGAGRDYGYTF,TRBV7-6,TRBJ1-2,NA,NA
TGTGCCAGCAGTTCTACTAGTCCCCACTACAATGAGCAGTTCTTC,CASSSTSPHYNEQFF,TRBV27,TRBJ2-1,NA,NA
TGTGCCAGCAGACCGCCCGCTCGGAATGAGCAGTTCTTC,CASRPPARNEQFF,TRBV6-5,TRBJ2-1,NA,NA
TGTGCCTGGACTTGGGACAGGGAAGGGTATACGCAGTATTTT,CAWTWDREGYTQYF,TRBV30,TRBJ2-3,TRBD1,NA
TGCGCCAGCAGCTACTCCCGATATGAGCAGTACTTC,CASSYSRYEQYF,TRBV5-1,TRBJ2-7,NA,NA
TGTGCCAGCAGGAGGGCAGAGGTCACAGATACGCAGTATTTT,CASRRAEVTDTQYF,TRBV7-9,TRBJ2-3,NA,NA
TGTGCCTGGAGTGTAAGGCTAGCGGGAGTAGAGACCCAGTACTTC,CAWSVRLAGVETQYF,TRBV30,TRBJ2-5,TRBD2,NA
TGTGCCAGCAGGCCTAGCGGGGGTGGTAATGAGCAGTTCTTC,CASRPSGGGNEQFF,TRBV6-5,TRBJ2-1,TRBD2,NA
TGTGCCAGCAGCCAAGGACGGAGAAACTACGAGCAGTACTTC,CASSQGRRNYEQYF,TRBV3-1/TRBV3-2,TRBJ2-7,NA,NA
TGTGCCAGTAGTCCCCAAGGCAGGCCCAATGAGCAGTTCTTC,CASSPQGRPNEQFF,TRBV19,TRBJ2-1,NA,NA
TGCAGCGAAGAATACCCGGGACTAGCGGGAAGCCGCCGCCGATCGGAGAGCAATGAGCAGTTCTTC,CSEEYPGLAGSRRRSESNEQFF,TRBV29-1,TRBJ2-1,TRBD2,NA
TGTGCCAGTAGTCTCCGAGGGGGTCCGTACGAGCAGTACTTC,CASSLRGGPYEQYF,TRBV19,TRBJ2-7,NA,NA
TGTGCCAGTAGTCCAGGATACGAGCAGTACTTC,CASSPGYEQYF,TRBV19,TRBJ2-7,NA,NA
TGCGCCAGCAGCCCAGGACAGGGAGGTGGCGGGCAGCCCCAGCATTTT,CASSPGQGGGGQPQHF,TRBV4-1,TRBJ1-5,TRBD1,NA
TGCGCCAGCAGCTTGGCCCGGGCTGGACAGGGCAATTACCACGAGCAGTACTTC,CASSLARAGQGNYHEQYF,TRBV5-1,TRBJ2-7,TRBD1,few
TGTGCCAGCCCCGTCGGGGGAACTGAAGCTTTCTTT,CASPVGGTEAFF,TRBV12-3/TRBV12-4,TRBJ1-1,NA,NA
TGTGCCAGCAGCAAAGCCGGGACTAGCGGGGCCCAGGCCCCTCCCTACGAGCAGTACTTC,CASSKAGTSGAQAPPYEQYF,TRBV21-1,TRBJ2-7,NA,NA
TGTGCCAGCAGCTTAGATGGGGGGTCCACAGATACGCAGTATTTT,CASSLDGGSTDTQYF,TRBV11-2,TRBJ2-3,NA,once
TGTGCCAGCAGCCCTAAGGACAGGGCAGACACTGAAGCTTTCTTT,CASSPKDRADTEAFF,TRBV5-4,TRBJ1-1,TRBD1,NA
TGTGCCAGCAGTGAACTAGCGGGCGCCCTGGAGACCCAGTACTTC,CASSELAGALETQYF,TRBV2,TRBJ2-5,TRBD2,NA
TGTGCCAGCAGCTTAGGACTAGCGGGAAGTGGTGAGCAGTACTTC,CASSLGLAGSGEQYF,TRBV7-6,TRBJ2-7,TRBD2,NA
TGCGCCAGCAGCCAAGACTTCGGGGGAACTGTCTACGAGCAGTACTTC,CASSQDFGGTVYEQYF,TRBV4-3,TRBJ2-7,NA,NA
TGTGCCAGCAGCTTAGCGCTCGGGGTTAGAACTGAAGCTTTCTTT,CASSLALGVRTEAFF,TRBV7-9,TRBJ1-1,NA,NA
TGTGCCAGCAGCTTATCGGTCGAGCAGTACTTC,CASSLSVEQYF,TRBV7-2,TRBJ2-7,NA,NA
TGCGCCAGCAGCTTGGGTAGCGGGAGTCCCTACGAGCAGTACTTC,CASSLGSGSPYEQYF,TRBV5-1,TRBJ2-7,TRBD2,NA
TGTGCCAGCAGCTTACTTAGCGCCGGGACAGGGAGAGGCTACACCTTC,CASSLLSAGTGRGYTF,TRBV7-2,TRBJ1-2,TRBD1,NA
TGTGCCAGCAGCTTAACAGGGGATGAGCAGTTCTTC,CASSLTGDEQFF,TRBV7-9,TRBJ2-1,TRBD1,few
TGTGCCAGCAGCTTGGGCCGGGACTACGAGCAGTACTTC,CASSLGRDYEQYF,TRBV7-2,TRBJ2-7,NA,NA
TGTGCCAGCAGCCACGAAGGGACTAGCGGGACCGGTAATGAGCAGTTCTTC,CASSHEGTSGTGNEQFF,TRBV4-2,TRBJ2-1,TRBD2,NA
TGTGCCAGTAGTAACAGGGGAATACCAAACACCGGGGAGCTGTTTTTT,CASSNRGIPNTGELFF,TRBV19,TRBJ2-2,TRBD1,NA
TGTGCCAGCAGCTTGCGACTAGCGGGGGGTATATCCACAGATACGCAGTATTTT,CASSLRLAGGISTDTQYF,TRBV7-8,TRBJ2-3,TRBD2,NA
TGCGCCAGCAGCTCGGGACAGGGATCCTATAATTCACCCCTCCACTTT,CASSSGQGSYNSPLHF,TRBV5-1,TRBJ1-6,TRBD1,NA
TGTGCCAGCAGTTTGGACAGGATCACAGATACGCAGTATTTT,CASSLDRITDTQYF,TRBV6-6,TRBJ2-3,TRBD1,NA
TGTGCCACCAGTGAGGGCAGATTCGGAGGGGCCACAGATACGCAGTATTTT,CATSEGRFGGATDTQYF,TRBV24-1,TRBJ2-3,NA,NA
TGTGCCAGCAGCTCAACATCACGGGGAGGAACAGATACGCAGTATTTT,CASSSTSRGGTDTQYF,TRBV7-6,TRBJ2-3,NA,NA
TGTGCCAGTAGTACGCTGGTAGCGGGAGGACGCGCCCACACCGGGGAGCTGTTTTTT,CASSTLVAGGRAHTGELFF,TRBV19,TRBJ2-2,TRBD2,few
TGTGCCAGCAGCCAAGGACTCTCCTACGAGCAGTACTTC,CASSQGLSYEQYF,TRBV4-2,TRBJ2-7,NA,NA
TGTGCCAGCAGCCACAGGGGGAAGTACGAGCAGTACTTC,CASSHRGKYEQYF,TRBV5-4,TRBJ2-7,TRBD1,few
TGTGCCAGTAGTATCAGAAGGAGGACAGGGGATCGATCACCCCTCCACTTT,CASSIRRRTGDRSPLHF,TRBV19,TRBJ1-6,TRBD1,NA
TGTGCCAGCAGTCAGACAGGGCACGAGCAGTACTTC,CASSQTGHEQYF,TRBV6-2/TRBV6-3,TRBJ2-7,TRBD1,NA
TGTGCCAGCAGCACATACTCCGGGACAGTGAACACTGAAGCTTTCTTT,CASSTYSGTVNTEAFF,TRBV7-2,TRBJ1-1,TRBD1,once
TGTGCCAGCTCACCGGCCGAAGGGGACAGGGGTAGCAATCAGCCCCAGCATTTT,CASSPAEGDRGSNQPQHF,TRBV18,TRBJ1-5,TRBD1,NA
TGTGCCAGCAGCCGGGGTCGAGGTAACACCGGGGAGCTGTTTTTT,CASSRGRGNTGELFF,TRBV7-8,TRBJ2-2,NA,NA
TGTGCCAGTAGCCCTTGGAGGAGCACAGATACGCAGTATTTT,CASSPWRSTDTQYF,TRBV19,TRBJ2-3,NA,NA
TGTGCCAGCAGTGCGGTAGCAGGGGAGACCCAGTACTTC,CASSAVAGETQYF,TRBV2,TRBJ2-5,NA,NA
TGTGCCATCAGTGGTTTCCCTAGCGGATCATCCTCCTACGAGCAGTACTTC,CAISGFPSGSSSYEQYF,TRBV10-3,TRBJ2-7,TRBD2,NA
TGCGCCAGCAGTGCCCAGGGCCCAGTCTATGGCTACACCTTC,CASSAQGPVYGYTF,TRBV10-2,TRBJ1-2,NA,once
TGCGCCAGCAGCATCCTAGCGGGAGACACCGGGGAGCTGTTTTTT,CASSILAGDTGELFF,TRBV5-1,TRBJ2-2,TRBD2,NA
TGTGCCAGCAGCTTGGTGGGACAGACCGAGCAGTACTTC,CASSLVGQTEQYF,TRBV5-5,TRBJ2-7,TRBD1,NA
TGTGCCAGCAGCTCGAGCTCCTACGAGCAGTACTTC,CASSSSSYEQYF,TRBV4-2,TRBJ2-7,NA,NA
TGTGCCTGGAGTCTCCTCAGTCGGGGGACTAGCGGGAGAAGGCTTACGCAGTATTTT,CAWSLLSRGTSGRRLTQYF,TRBV30,TRBJ2-3,TRBD2,NA